A selection of T cell receptor beta chains follows, all from one sample in a study of blood T cell repertoires in COVID-19. Data came from immunoSEQ multiplex PCR; TCRdb stores just in-frame clones and leaves some out. The sample lists approximately 110,000 clones; 80% to 90% were seen once. Sequencing input: peripheral blood. The receptor source for this set is a woman older than 75 with active or convalescent COVID-19. Each CDR3 is given with its conserved first and last residue. D genes are given only for firm matches. A row's size may be missing; if present it is once, few, many or a size class.

V gene	D gene	J gene	clone size	CDR3 DNA	CDR3 protein
TRBV19	TRBD1	TRBJ2-6	NA	TGTGCCAGTGGACAGGGGTCTGGGGCCAACGTCCTGACTTTC	CASGQGSGANVLTF
TRBV10-3	NA	TRBJ2-4	NA	TGTGCCATCAGCGGTCTTGAAAAAAACATTCAGTACTTC	CAISGLEKNIQYF
TRBV10-3	NA	TRBJ2-2	NA	TGTGCCATCACCGGGACTCTCACCGGGGAGCTGTTTTTT	CAITGTLTGELFF
TRBV7-3	NA	TRBJ2-7	few	TGTGCCAGCAGCTTTACCTCAGGGTCGGGCGAGCAGTACTTC	CASSFTSGSGEQYF
TRBV27	TRBD1	TRBJ1-5	once	TGTGCCAGCAGTCCTAGTACAGGGGAAATCGATCAGCCCCAGCATTTT	CASSPSTGEIDQPQHF
TRBV4-1	NA	TRBJ1-2	once	TGCGCCAGCAGCCAAGATAGTCGGGGGGCCTGGGATGGCTACACCTTC	CASSQDSRGAWDGYTF
TRBV6-6	NA	TRBJ2-5	NA	TGTGCCAGCAGTTATGAGAGCAAGACCCAGTACTTC	CASSYESKTQYF
TRBV2	NA	TRBJ1-2	NA	TGTGCCAGCAGCCGACGTGGGACAAGTCGCGGCTACACCTTC	CASSRRGTSRGYTF
TRBV3-1/TRBV3-2	NA	TRBJ1-2	once	TGTGCCAGCAGCCAAGAGTGGGCGGGTGGCTACACCTTC	CASSQEWAGGYTF
TRBV7-9	NA	TRBJ2-1	NA	TGTGCCAGCAGCTTAGGTCGGGGGAGGTACAATGAGCAGTTCTTC	CASSLGRGRYNEQFF